This T cell receptor (beta chain) was found in a study of cytomegalovirus exposure and HLA in healthy donors (TCRdb year 2017). Turning to the overall study: An earlier analysis of roughly 500 of the donors reported about 280 Gb of sequence data and 95 million to 120 million unique TCR beta sequences obtained from approximately 180 million T cells. Five DR-DQ haplotypes were handled as single units for association and clustering because linkage in the cohort was strong. Among the roughly 400 genotyped donors, approximately 77% belonged to the genetic ancestry cluster associated with self-reported Caucasian donors. To predict cytomegalovirus infection status, the study brought together high-throughput TCR immunosequencing, statistical association of individual TCRs with disease status, and machine learning. In a later genetic analysis, genome-wide SNP genotypes for about three fifths of the roughly 670 donors were used, and that subset was treated as a discovery cohort. Donor age, sex, ethnicity and CMV serostatus were compiled alongside the repertoire data. An earlier analysis of some 500 of the donors applied high-throughput TCR beta sequencing to assess whether each TCR beta V gene segment acted as functional or pseudogenic. Among under 450 genotyped donors of the cohort, an average of 235,054 unique TCR beta nucleotide sequences were sequenced per donor, 15% to 20% of them non-productive. The study used immunosequencing to profile the T cell repertoires of hundreds of subjects and linked those repertoires to cytomegalovirus serostatus. An early release covering roughly 600 HLA-typed donors comprised approximately 290 gigabases of sequencing data and approximately 85 million unique TCR sequences. HLA typing covered class I and class II loci at four-digit resolution. Every discovery cohort repertoire had been produced on one sequencing platform. The study was designed to test whether signatures of past pathogen exposure could be identified by cataloging public T cell receptors. In a later analysis, previously published TCR beta repertoires from several hundred donors were re-analyzed and high-resolution HLA genotyping was added so that TCR occurrence patterns could be studied. A separate validation cohort of roughly 120 different subjects was used in addition to the approximately 640-subject first cohort. In the later analysis, no new phenotypic data were used to find candidate immune exposures; instead, reliance was placed on TCR beta sequences and their occurrence across donors. The number of donors typed differed by locus, with roughly 629-640 for A, B, C, DRB1 and DQB1, 522 for DQA1, 600 to 610 for DPA1, and roughly 450 for DPB1. General conclusions and limits of the study: A group of highly shared sequence variants was considered likely to be a technical artifact of the sequencing pipeline. The earlier analysis of approximately 560 of the donors excluded about 16 rarely observed V segments, including chromosome 9 orphons, because counts were too low. According to the authors, the approach could potentially be generalized to other disease states and immunological phenotypes. A later analysis reported that several top co-occurrence clusters appeared linked to parvovirus B19, influenza, CMV and Epstein-Barr virus. Because HLA typing was missing for some donors at each locus, association tests included only the typed subset. Broadly in line with IMGT annotations, most TCR beta V segments showed up in productive rearrangements about 90% or about 30% of the time in an earlier analysis of several hundred of the donors. A later genetic analysis reported fewer N-insertions in productive TCRs among donors in an Asian-associated ancestry cluster than the roughly 700-donor mean. CMV serostatus was the only immune exposure information available for the cohort. When HLA alleles, especially DR and DQ, strongly co-occurred, TCR associations were difficult to assign to individual alleles. A further reported finding was that TCR beta sequences accurately predicted the HLA-A and HLA-B alleles for most subjects in the first cohort. Most CMV-associated TCR beta chains appeared to be HLA-restricted in a later analysis, and the HLA associations seemed to be driven largely by CMV exposure. Linkage disequilibrium might explain the correlated functional status among segregating V segments, but an unknown experimental factor could not be excluded. The study listed 164 TCR beta chains as associated with cytomegalovirus. At a false discovery rate of 0.05, a later analysis linked some 17,000 TCR beta sequences to specific HLA alleles. The 87-base-pair reads could not distinguish some IMGT-functional V segments, including TRBV6-2 and TRBV6-3, so those segments were excluded. An association between a missense DCLRE1C variant and V-gene and J-gene trimming of TCR beta chains was found in a later genetic analysis and replicated in an independent cohort. Cytomegalovirus status was reported to be diagnosed by the classifier with high specificity and sensitivity in both the original and validation cohorts. In vitro tests confirmed that a few of the cytomegalovirus-associated TCR beta chains recognize cytomegalovirus antigens. This cohort had only TCR beta chains sequenced, and the lack of alpha or paired-chain data limited which features could be detected. Presence/absence analyses assumed roughly uniform sequencing depth across donors, an assumption that may not hold. A later analysis found that TCR association rates varied across HLA loci, with DRB1 alleles showing the most associated TCRs and HLA-C alleles the fewest. Across donors, most TCR sequences were observed very rarely, whereas some public TCRs were present in many individuals. Compared with equally common non-associated chains, HLA-associated TCR beta chains in a later analysis were more clonally expanded and had lower generation probabilities.

The CDR3 holds 14 amino acids from the cysteine to the phenylalanine. Only the CDR3 portion is preserved as DNA: 42 bases, with reading frame beginning at the first base. The germline V and J ends show losses of 3 bases and 4 bases respectively, and no gene match explains 3 bases of the junction. Via the germline V gene (reference sequence), CDR1 is GTSNPN and CDR2 SVGIG. A remark on this clone: Its antigen is unknown. There are no base qualities to consult, and no much larger clone falls within one base.

The library relied on the immunoSEQ multiplex PCR assay. A mixture of 60 forward primers for TCR Vbeta segments and 13 reverse primers for TCR Jbeta segments was used in the multiplex PCR. A multiplex PCR assay on genomic DNA amplified the CDR3 region of rearranged TCR beta genes. Amplified TCR beta libraries were sequenced as 87-base-pair reads on the Illumina HiSeq System. Per the original workflow: In a later analysis, roughly 80 million unique TCR beta chains were counted across the 650 to 750 repertoires, and roughly 10 million of these chains were shared by at least two donors. A nearest-neighbor algorithm error-corrected the raw reads and collapsed the reads into unique sequences, merging closely related sequences to remove PCR and sequencing errors. Alignment of CDR3 sequences to IMGT reference sequences was used to assign V, D and J gene segments. For a sequence to be retained, at least a six-nucleotide match to both a V gene segment and a J gene segment was required. Rearrangements were classified as productive when the CDR3 lacked stop codons and remained in frame with V and J, and all other rearrangements were classified as non-productive. Following IMGT convention, CDR3 was defined as the stretch from the second conserved V-encoded cysteine up to the conserved J-encoded phenylalanine. In an earlier analysis of around 640 of the donors, sequences lacking an unambiguous match to a single V gene segment were excluded. An earlier analysis of 450 to 650 of the donors called V segments functional above 56.7% productive rearrangements and segregating when the between-donor standard deviation exceeded 5%. A statistical classification framework was developed to diagnose cytomegalovirus status using the catalog of TCR beta chain sequences. A later analysis assigned V and J genes by comparing TCR nucleotide sequences with IMGT/GENE-DB human TR gene sequences. A later analysis assigned CDR3 sequences and most-parsimonious VDJ recombination scenarios with the TCRdist pipeline. In a later analysis, every TCR beta chain was defined by the combination of its CDR3 amino acid sequence and its V-gene family, and reads without a unique V-gene family were dropped. As a way to deal with suspected cross-contamination and a sequencing artifact, a later analysis dropped over 550 nucleotide sequences that were highly shared and had low generation probability. For each public chain, a later analysis derived a clonal expansion index from normalized ranks of inferred template counts within each repertoire. In a later analysis, generation probabilities were computed using a VDJ recombination model fitted to out-of-frame rearrangements, and the results were checked against IGoR. Hypergeometric tests were used in a later analysis to score TCR-TCR, TCR-HLA and TCR-CMV co-occurrence, with a repertoire-size bias correction applied to the TCR pairs. In a later analysis, false discovery rates were estimated by permuting HLA or CMV assignments 20 times. In a later analysis, co-occurring TCRs were grouped using DBSCAN, and TCRdist sequence similarity was added for clustering within HLA-allele-positive subsets. For co-occurrence clustering, repertoires with fewer than 30,000 or more than 120,000 public chains were excluded, along with five or six repertoires with anomalous nucleotide sharing. This immuneACCESS table, as held by TCRdb, lists in-frame sequences with V and J called but not all clones. Of the missing ones, under half trace to an unresolved V gene in checked studies; the others have no known cause. For V, J and clone size, that table is used; D and trimming come from the DNA. The sample table holds around 130,000 clones, of which roughly three quarters were seen once. Together, the top ten hold about 1% of the sample.

The cohort was made up of approximately 700 healthy bone marrow donors. At the time of sampling, every cohort member was nominally healthy, though immune exposures that went unrecorded were likely present. The donor was CMV seronegative and belonged to the group of 320 or so seronegative cohort members. Each donor provided a peripheral blood sample, and peripheral blood mononuclear cells were used for TCR beta sequencing. Genomic DNA was extracted from the blood cell samples with the Qiagen DNeasy Blood Extraction Kit. This receptor was obtained from an older woman in good health and CMV-seronegative. The sequence joins TRBV30 to TRBJ2-5; 12 junctional bases match TRBD2. Sequencing was done on a sample of PBMCs. CDR3 loop: CAWSLLAGGETQYF. The sequenced DNA: TGTGCCTGGAGCCTACTAGCGGGAGGAGAGACCCAGTACTTC.